The 28 T cell receptor beta chains listed next were all sequenced from one sample in a study of T cell clonotyping in hematopoietic cell transplantation. Sequencing was performed with immunoSEQ multiplex PCR; in TCRdb, only in-frame clones are kept and a portion is missing. The sample has roughly 29,000 clones, 80% to 95% seen once. This sample comprised PBMCs, obtained 100 days after allogeneic stem cell transplant. The receptors derive from a female patient between 50 and 60 years old who had an allogeneic stem cell transplant from a related donor, so the T cells may come from the graft donor. Some clones in this sample may be carry-over from other donors' samples.

This clone showed up just once. The chain carries TRBV4-1 and TRBJ1-1; no clear D. Trimming removed 0 bases at V and 0 bases at J, with 8 bases between. CDR1 and CDR2 from the germline V gene are MGHRA and YSYEKL. There are 15 residues in the CDR3. CDR3 residues: CASSQDRIMNTEAFF. CDR3 DNA: TGCGCCAGCAGCCAAGACAGGATCATGAACACTGAAGCTTTCTTT.

The rearrangement uses TRBV19 and TRBJ1-1; tentative D call: TRBD1 (5 bases). V was clipped by 8 bases and J by 1 base, with 23 bases between them. Germline V gene data show CDR1 as LNHDA and CDR2 as SQIVND (reference sequence). CDR3 size: 17 residues. The CDR3 is CASLPGLVFGANTEAFF. The CDR3 DNA reads as TGTGCCAGTCTCCCAGGGCTCGTTTTTGGGGCGAACACTGAAGCTTTCTTT. Filled out from reference TRBV19 and TRBJ1-1, the complete variable domain reads DGGITQSPKYLFRKEGQNVTLSCEQNLNHDAMYWYRQDPGQGLRLIYYSQIVNDFQKGDIAEGYSVSREKKESFPLTVTSAQKNPTAFYLCASLPGLVFGANTEAFFGQGTRLTVV.

This chain joins TRBV2 and TRBJ2-1, with TRBD1 identical over 7 bases. Germline values: CDR1 SNHLY, CDR2 FYNNEI. This CDR3 has 13 residues. The J segment lost 8 bases and the V segment lost 9 bases, leaving 10 bases of the junction unmatched. CDR3 region: CASTRQGWDEQFF. CDR3 DNA: TGTGCCAGTACACGACAGGGTTGGGATGAGCAGTTCTTC.

This rearrangement joins TRBV2 to TRBJ1-6; weak D call: TRBD1 (5 bases). Germline V CDR1 and CDR2: SNHLY, FYNNEI. V was shortened by 6 bases and J by 13 bases, with 16 bases between the two germline ends. This CDR3 contains 13 residues. Here the CDR3 reads CASRPDRSGPLHF. CDR3 sequence (DNA): TGTGCCAGCAGGCCCGACAGATCTGGGCCCCTCCACTTT.

The V call is TRBV30, the J call TRBJ1-4, with 7 positions matching TRBD1. This CDR3 is built from 14 residues. Germline CDR1 GTSNPN, CDR2 SVGIG (reference sequence). Trimming at V came to 0 bases and at J to 6 bases, leaving 4 bases not matched to a gene. CDR3 sequence reads: CAWSVKGADEKLFF. CDR3 DNA sequence: TGTGCCTGGAGTGTAAAGGGGGCCGATGAAAAACTGTTTTTT.

The J gene is TRBJ2-7, the V gene TRBV4-1, with D perhaps TRBD1 (6 bases). V lost 0 bases and J 3 bases, leaving 18 bases between the germline ends. Germline lookup yields CDR1 MGHRA and CDR2 YSYEKL. This CDR3 contains 17 residues. As DNA, the CDR3 is TGCGCCAGCAGCCAAGATCTAAAAACAGGGAAAGTCTACGAGCAGTACTTC. This sequence encodes CASSQDLKTGKVYEQYF.

The V gene is TRBV5-6, the J gene TRBJ2-7; D is unclear. CDR3 length equals 13 residues. V was cut by 4 bases and J by 4 bases, with 12 bases left in between. Germline CDR1 reads SGHDT; CDR2 reads YYEEEE. CDR3 DNA sequence: TGTGCCAGCAGCCAGGTTGGGTGGTACGAGCAGTACTTC. Translation gives CASSQVGWYEQYF.

The chain couples TRBV7-2 to TRBJ2-1, with D tentatively TRBD2 (5 bases). CDR1 and CDR2 from the germline V gene are SGHTA and FQGNSA. With 5 bases removed from V and 6 bases from J, the gap between germline ends came to 14 bases. The CDR3 consists of 14 residues. The CDR3 protein is CASSQSFRGNEQFF. The CDR3 nucleotides are TGTGCCAGCAGCCAGTCGTTTCGGGGCAATGAGCAGTTCTTC. Supplemented by reference TRBV7-2 and TRBJ2-1, the full variable domain reads GAGVSQSPSNKVTEKGKDVELRCDPISGHTALYWYRQSLGQGLEFLIYFQGNSAPDKSGLPSDRFSAERTGGSVSTLTIQRTQQEDSAVYLCASSQSFRGNEQFFGPGTRLTVL.

The chain joins TRBV4-1 to TRBJ2-5; TRBD1 aligns across 8 bases. The CDR3 consists of 15 residues. The V gene's germline CDR1 is MGHRA and CDR2 YSYEKL. J lost 3 bases, V lost 4 bases, and 7 bases had no gene match. The CDR3 sequence is CASSLWTGMEETQYF. The CDR3 DNA reads TGCGCCAGCAGCCTGTGGACAGGGATGGAAGAGACCCAGTACTTC.

This chain uses TRBV5-6 with TRBJ1-6; unclear D gene. Trimming pared 3 bases from V and 7 bases from J, leaving 20 bases between. Per germline, CDR1 SGHDT and CDR2 YYEEEE. CDR3 size: 17 residues. In DNA, the CDR3 is TGTGCCAGCAGCTCCCGGGAAGACCTTGATCTAAATTCACCCCTCCACTTT. This translates into CASSSREDLDLNSPLHF. The full variable domain, completed using reference TRBV5-6 and TRBJ1-6, is DAGVTQSPTHLIKTRGQQVTLRCSPKSGHDTVSWYQQALGQGPQFIFQYYEEEERQRGNFPDRFSGHQFPNYSSELNVNALLLGDSALYLCASSSREDLDLNSPLHFGNGTRLTVT.

This chain uses TRBV7-8 with TRBJ2-5; D gene uncertain. Germline CDR1 reads SGHVS; CDR2 reads FQNEAQ. Trimming stripped 11 bases from V and 2 bases from J, with 15 bases between. This CDR3 is 13 amino acids long. CDR3 region: CAGSPYIQETQYF. For the CDR3, the DNA is TGTGCCGGATCACCCTATATTCAAGAGACCCAGTACTTC.

The CDR3 here is CASSEYGQKADGYTF. The CDR3 nucleotides are TGTGCCAGCAGTGAATATGGACAGAAGGCAGATGGCTACACCTTC. The J gene is TRBJ1-2, the V gene TRBV25-1, with TRBD1 as a possible D gene (6 bases). Trimming removed 0 bases from V and 6 bases from J, with 14 bases in between. Germline CDR1 is MGHDK and CDR2 is SYGVNS. This CDR3 is built from 15 residues.

The chain employs TRBV7-8 and TRBJ2-7, with 9 bases lining up with TRBD2. The CDR3 length is 16 residues. Trimming removed 1 base from V and 0 bases from J; junction bases left unmatched: 4. Germline values: CDR1 SGHVS, CDR2 FQNEAQ. The CDR3 DNA is TGTGCCAGCAGCTTAGGAAGCGGGGGGAGCTCCTACGAGCAGTACTTC. It is translated as CASSLGSGGSSYEQYF.

J is TRBJ1-1 and V is TRBV6-1; D is ambiguous. CDR3 length: 15 residues. V gave up 2 bases and J gave up 3 bases, with 13 bases separating them. The germline gives CDR1 MNHNS, CDR2 SASEGT. CDR3 protein: CASSESPRWDTEAFF. The CDR3 DNA reads as TGTGCCAGCAGTGAATCACCCCGGTGGGACACTGAAGCTTTCTTT.

The chain carries TRBV6-1 and TRBJ1-6, with D tentatively TRBD1 (5 bases). V was pared by 4 bases and J by 8 bases, with 12 bases between. Germline CDR1 and CDR2: MNHNS and SASEGT. The CDR3 totals 14 residues. Here the CDR3 reads CASSADRTYSPLHF. The DNA of the CDR3 is TGTGCCAGCAGTGCCGACAGAACCTATTCACCCCTCCACTTT.

The rearrangement uses TRBV20-1 and TRBJ1-1; D ambiguous. Germline CDR1 reads DFQATT; CDR2 reads SNEGSKA (reference sequence). The V end was cut by 6 bases, the J end by 7 bases, with 9 bases between. The CDR3 sequence is 10 residues long. The CDR3 nucleotides read TGCAGTGCACCTGGCCATGAAGCTTTCTTT. Residues: CSAPGHEAFF.

This sequence joins TRBV5-8 and TRBJ1-5; 7 bases agree with TRBD1. Germline V gene sequence: CDR1 SGHTS, CDR2 YDEGEE. The CDR3 length is 16 residues. The V and J ends lost 0 bases and 0 bases, in that order; junction bases with no gene match: 3. This CDR3 is CASSLEGTDSNQPQHF. CDR3 coding DNA: TGTGCCAGCAGCTTGGAGGGGACAGATAGCAATCAGCCCCAGCATTTT.

The J gene is TRBJ1-5, the V gene TRBV7-2; 10 bases map to TRBD1. CDR3 length: 15 amino acids. From germline, CDR1 is SGHTA and CDR2 FQGNSA. J lost 7 bases, V lost 3 bases, and 6 bases had no gene match. CDR3 nucleotide sequence: TGTGCCAGCAGCTTTGACGGACAGGGGGGGCAGCCCCAGCATTTT. Amino acid sequence: CASSFDGQGGQPQHF.

The chain employs TRBV28 and TRBJ2-7, with D unresolved. V shed 4 bases and J shed 2 bases, with 9 bases lying between them. The length of the CDR3 is 13 residues. The V gene's germline CDR1 is MDHEN and CDR2 SYDVKM. CDR3 DNA: TGTGCCAGCAGTTCGAGCCCTACCTACGAGCAGTACTTC. Its protein product is CASSSSPTYEQYF.

The chain has TRBV28 and TRBJ2-2; no clear D gene. Per the germline V gene, CDR1 is MDHEN and CDR2 is SYDVKM. V was shortened by 8 bases and J by 4 bases, with 8 bases between the two germline ends. CDR3 length: 12 amino acids. CDR3 sequence reads: CASLRSTGELFF. As DNA, the CDR3 is TGTGCCAGCCTCCGGAGCACCGGGGAGCTGTTTTTT.

The chain combines TRBV2 with TRBJ2-1; D possibly matches TRBD1 or TRBD2 (5 bases each). The germline gives CDR1 SNHLY, CDR2 FYNNEI. Trimming took off 4 bases at V and 5 bases at J, with 12 bases between the two ends. The CDR3 runs to 14 residues. The CDR3 loop is CASSVRQGDNEQFF. The CDR3 region has the DNA TGTGCCAGCAGTGTCCGGCAGGGAGACAATGAGCAGTTCTTC.

The chain joins TRBV7-2 to TRBJ2-7; no clear D gene. Germline V CDR1 and CDR2: SGHTA, FQGNSA. This CDR3 has 13 residues. With 2 bases removed from V and 6 bases from J, the gap between germline ends came to 11 bases. The CDR3 loop reads CASSLYWGGEQYF. The CDR3 nucleotides are TGTGCCAGCAGCTTATATTGGGGTGGCGAGCAGTACTTC.

This sequence joins TRBV5-4 and TRBJ1-4; 7 bases map to TRBD1. The germline CDR1 and CDR2 sequences are SGHNT and YYREEE (reference sequence). The CDR3 is 16 residues long. After removal of 2 bases from V and 5 bases from J, the junction contained 9 bases not matched to a gene. This CDR3 reads CASSFKPGQPNEKLFF. For the CDR3, the DNA is TGTGCCAGCAGCTTTAAACCGGGACAGCCCAATGAAAAACTGTTTTTT.

This clone has more than one count but fewer than ten. The rearrangement uses TRBV20-1 and TRBJ2-1, with unresolved D. CDR1 is DFQATT and CDR2 is SNEGSKA in the germline V gene (reference sequence). CDR3 length equals 10 residues. The V end was cut by 6 bases, the J end by 6 bases, with 6 bases between. As DNA, the CDR3 is TGCAGTGCCGTGGGCAATGAGCAGTTCTTC. Residues: CSAVGNEQFF.

The chain combines TRBV15 with TRBJ2-2, with D perhaps TRBD1 (6 bases). V dropped 5 bases and J dropped 4 bases, with 14 bases sitting between them. The CDR3 has 15 residues. The germline gives CDR1 LNHNV, CDR2 YYDKDF (reference sequence). The CDR3 spells CATSEAGQPTGELFF. In DNA, the CDR3 is TGTGCCACCAGCGAAGCAGGACAGCCCACCGGGGAGCTGTTTTTT.

The chain employs TRBV7-9 and TRBJ1-4; D is perhaps TRBD1 (5 bases). Germline V CDR1 and CDR2: SEHNR, FQNEAQ (reference sequence). Trimming pared 8 bases from V and 7 bases from J, leaving 14 bases between. The CDR3 consists of 13 residues. The CDR3 loop reads CASGVMGVEKLFF. The DNA for the CDR3 is TGTGCCAGCGGGGTTATGGGGGTTGAAAAACTGTTTTTT.

This clone occurred a few times. The rearrangement uses TRBV19 and TRBJ2-5; 7 nucleotides align to TRBD2. The germline gives CDR1 LNHDA, CDR2 SQIVND (reference sequence). Trimming at V came to 0 bases and at J to 2 bases, leaving 6 bases not matched to a gene. The length of the CDR3 is 16 residues. The CDR3 here is CASSIDYGGIQETQYF. CDR3 coding DNA: TGTGCCAGTAGTATAGATTACGGGGGGATACAAGAGACCCAGTACTTC.

The chain employs TRBV13 and TRBJ2-5; 9 positions match TRBD2. Germline V CDR1 and CDR2: PRHDT, FYEKMQ (reference sequence). The CDR3 is made up of 13 amino acids. Germline trimming cut 5 bases from V and 9 bases from J; bases unmatched to any gene: 7. The CDR3 nucleotides are TGTGCCAGCAGCCCCACTAGCGGGTTTCCCCAGTACTTC. Amino acids: CASSPTSGFPQYF.